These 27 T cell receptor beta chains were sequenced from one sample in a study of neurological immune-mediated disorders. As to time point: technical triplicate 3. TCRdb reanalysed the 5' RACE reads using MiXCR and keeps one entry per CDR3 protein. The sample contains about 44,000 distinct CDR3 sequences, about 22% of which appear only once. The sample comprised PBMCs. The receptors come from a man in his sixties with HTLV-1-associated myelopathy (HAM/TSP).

CDR3 DNA sequence: TGCAGTGCTAGTAGACAACCAAATTCACCCCTCCACTTT. Protein: CSASRQPNSPLHF. The V gene is TRBV20-1, the J gene TRBJ1-6; no firm D call. Trimming cost V 3 bases and J 7 bases, with 10 bases left between them. This CDR3 is 13 amino acids long. Germline CDR1 DFQATT, CDR2 SNEGSKA (reference sequence).

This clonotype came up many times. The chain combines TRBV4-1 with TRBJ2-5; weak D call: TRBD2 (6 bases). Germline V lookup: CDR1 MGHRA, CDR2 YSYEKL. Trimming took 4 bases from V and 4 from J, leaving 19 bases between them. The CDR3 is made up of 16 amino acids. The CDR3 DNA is TGCGCCAGCAGCCCCTTGGGGGGATCGGTTCGAGAGACCCAGTACTTC. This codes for CASSPLGGSVRETQYF.

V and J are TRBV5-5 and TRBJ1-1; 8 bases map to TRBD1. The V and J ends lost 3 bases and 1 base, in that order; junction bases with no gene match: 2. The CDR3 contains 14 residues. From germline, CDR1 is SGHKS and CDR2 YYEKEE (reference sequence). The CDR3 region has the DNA TGTGCCAGCAGCTGGGGGACAGGGAACACTGAAGCTTTCTTT. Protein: CASSWGTGNTEAFF. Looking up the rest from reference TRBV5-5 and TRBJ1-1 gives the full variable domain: DAGVTQSPTHLIKTRGQQVTLRCSPISGHKSVSWYQQVLGQGPQFIFQYYEKEERGRGNFPDRFSARQFPNYSSELNVNALLLGDSALYLCASSWGTGNTEAFFGQGTRLTVV.

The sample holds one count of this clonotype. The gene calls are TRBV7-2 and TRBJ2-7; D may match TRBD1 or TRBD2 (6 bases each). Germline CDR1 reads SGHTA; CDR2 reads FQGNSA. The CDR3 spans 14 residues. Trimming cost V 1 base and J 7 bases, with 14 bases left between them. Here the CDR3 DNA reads TGTGCCAGCAGCTTAGGTGGGGGCGCGGGGGAGCAGTACTTC. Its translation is CASSLGGGAGEQYF.

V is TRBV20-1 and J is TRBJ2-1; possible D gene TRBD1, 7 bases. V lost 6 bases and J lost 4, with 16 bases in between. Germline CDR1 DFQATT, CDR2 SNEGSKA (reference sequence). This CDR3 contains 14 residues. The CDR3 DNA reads TGCAGTGCGAGGAGGGGGCAAGGTTACAATGAGCAGTTCTTC. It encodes CSARRGQGYNEQFF.

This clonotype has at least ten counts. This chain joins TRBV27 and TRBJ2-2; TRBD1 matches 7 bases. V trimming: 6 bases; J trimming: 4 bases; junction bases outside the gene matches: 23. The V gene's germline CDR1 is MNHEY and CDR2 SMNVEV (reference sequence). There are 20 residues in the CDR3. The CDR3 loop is CASRLPPTLDRSSCTGELFF. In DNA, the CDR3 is TGTGCCAGCAGACTGCCACCAACTTTGGACAGGTCGAGTTGCACCGGGGAGCTGTTTTTT.

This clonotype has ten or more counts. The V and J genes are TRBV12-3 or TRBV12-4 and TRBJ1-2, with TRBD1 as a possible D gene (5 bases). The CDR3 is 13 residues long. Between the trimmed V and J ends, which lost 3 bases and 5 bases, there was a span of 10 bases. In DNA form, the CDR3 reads TGTGCCAGCAGTTTCGGGGCAGGGTATGGCTACACCTTC. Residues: CASSFGAGYGYTF.

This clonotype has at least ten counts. The DNA for the CDR3 is TGTGCCAGCTCGACCCGGAACTCTGGGGCCAACGTCCTGACTTTC. Its translation is CASSTRNSGANVLTF. V gene TRBV6-5 combines with J gene TRBJ2-6; D is unresolved. CDR1 is MNHEY, CDR2 SVGAGI, per germline. The CDR3 covers 15 residues. Trimming left V 8 bases short and J 0 bases short, with 11 bases between.

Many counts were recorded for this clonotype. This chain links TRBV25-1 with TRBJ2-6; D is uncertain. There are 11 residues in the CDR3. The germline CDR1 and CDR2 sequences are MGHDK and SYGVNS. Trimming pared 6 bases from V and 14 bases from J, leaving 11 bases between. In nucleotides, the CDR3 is TGTGCCAGCAGCCAGGCGGCCATCCTGACTTTC. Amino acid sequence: CASSQAAILTF.

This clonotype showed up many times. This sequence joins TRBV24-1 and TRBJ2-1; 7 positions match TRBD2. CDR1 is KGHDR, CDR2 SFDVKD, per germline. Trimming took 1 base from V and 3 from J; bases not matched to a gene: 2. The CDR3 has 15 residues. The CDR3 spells CATSDFTGGYNEQFF. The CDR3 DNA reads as TGTGCCACCAGTGATTTCACGGGAGGCTACAATGAGCAGTTCTTC.

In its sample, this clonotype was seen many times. CDR3 in DNA: TGTGCCAGCAGTCCACTCGGGGGGGGATATCAAGAGACCCAGTACTTC. This translates into CASSPLGGGYQETQYF. The chain is built from TRBV6-1 and TRBJ2-5; 8 positions match TRBD2. Unmatched junction bases numbered 10, after V lost 5 bases and J lost 2 bases. Germline CDR1 and CDR2: MNHNS and SASEGT. The CDR3 is made up of 16 amino acids.

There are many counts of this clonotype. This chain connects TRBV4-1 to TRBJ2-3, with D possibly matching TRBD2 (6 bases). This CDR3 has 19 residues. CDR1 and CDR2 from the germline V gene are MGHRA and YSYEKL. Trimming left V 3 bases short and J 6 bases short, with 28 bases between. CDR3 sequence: CASSQPAGGARRFGDTQYF. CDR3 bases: TGCGCCAGCAGCCAGCCCGCGGGCGGGGCTCGACGGTTTGGGGATACGCAGTATTTT.

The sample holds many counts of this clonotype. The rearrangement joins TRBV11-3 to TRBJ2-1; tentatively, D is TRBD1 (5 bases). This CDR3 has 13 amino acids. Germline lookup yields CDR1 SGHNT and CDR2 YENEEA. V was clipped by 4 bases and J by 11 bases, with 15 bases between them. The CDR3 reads CASSSDTGPKQFF. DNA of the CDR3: TGTGCCAGCAGCTCGGACACCGGACCGAAGCAGTTCTTC.

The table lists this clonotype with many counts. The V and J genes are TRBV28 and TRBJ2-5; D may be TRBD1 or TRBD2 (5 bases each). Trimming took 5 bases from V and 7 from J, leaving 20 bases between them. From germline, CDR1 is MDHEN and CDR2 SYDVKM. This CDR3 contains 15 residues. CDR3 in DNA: TGTGCCAGCAGTCCCTCCCTGGGACGGCGTTCGACCCAGTACTTC. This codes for CASSPSLGRRSTQYF.

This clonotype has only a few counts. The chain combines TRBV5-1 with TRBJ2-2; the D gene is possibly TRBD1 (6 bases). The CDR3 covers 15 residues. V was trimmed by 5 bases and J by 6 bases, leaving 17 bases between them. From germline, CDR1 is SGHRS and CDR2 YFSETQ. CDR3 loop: CASSLQGSEAGELFF. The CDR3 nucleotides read TGCGCCAGCAGTCTACAGGGCTCCGAGGCCGGGGAGCTGTTTTTT.

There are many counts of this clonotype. As DNA, the CDR3 is TGTGCCAGCAGCCAATCTTGGCTAGTCAACGAGCAGTACTTC. This gives the protein CASSQSWLVNEQYF. The chain links TRBV3-1 to TRBJ2-7; D not resolved. The CDR3 extends over 14 amino acids. The V and J ends lost 2 bases and 5 bases respectively, with 13 bases between them. Germline-derived CDR1 and CDR2 are LGHDT and YNNKEL (reference sequence).

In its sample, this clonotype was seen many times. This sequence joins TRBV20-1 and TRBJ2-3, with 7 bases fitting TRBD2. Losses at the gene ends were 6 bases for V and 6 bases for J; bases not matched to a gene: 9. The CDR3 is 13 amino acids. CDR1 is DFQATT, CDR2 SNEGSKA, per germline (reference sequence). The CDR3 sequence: CSARPPGRDTQYF. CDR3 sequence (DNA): TGCAGTGCCAGACCCCCCGGGAGGGATACGCAGTATTTT.

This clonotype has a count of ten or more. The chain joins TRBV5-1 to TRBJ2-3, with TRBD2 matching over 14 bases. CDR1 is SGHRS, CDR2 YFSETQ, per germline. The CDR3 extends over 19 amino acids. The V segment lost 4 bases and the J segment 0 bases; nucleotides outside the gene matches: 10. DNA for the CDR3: TGCGCCAGCAGCCCACGACTAGCGGGAGGGATAACTAGCACAGATACGCAGTATTTT. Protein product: CASSPRLAGGITSTDTQYF.

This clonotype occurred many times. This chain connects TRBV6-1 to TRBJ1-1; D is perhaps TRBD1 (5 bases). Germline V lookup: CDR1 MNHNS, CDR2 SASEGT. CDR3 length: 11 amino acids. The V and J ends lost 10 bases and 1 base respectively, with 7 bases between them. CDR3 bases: TGTGCCACCACAGGGAACACTGAAGCTTTCTTT. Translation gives CATTGNTEAFF.

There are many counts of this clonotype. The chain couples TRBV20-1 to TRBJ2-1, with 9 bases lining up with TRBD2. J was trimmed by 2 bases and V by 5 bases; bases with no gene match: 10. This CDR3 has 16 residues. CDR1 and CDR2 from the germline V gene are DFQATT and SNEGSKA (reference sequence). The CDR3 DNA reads TGCAGTGCTCCCGAACCGAGACTAGCGGCCTACAATGAGCAGTTCTTC. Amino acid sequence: CSAPEPRLAAYNEQFF.

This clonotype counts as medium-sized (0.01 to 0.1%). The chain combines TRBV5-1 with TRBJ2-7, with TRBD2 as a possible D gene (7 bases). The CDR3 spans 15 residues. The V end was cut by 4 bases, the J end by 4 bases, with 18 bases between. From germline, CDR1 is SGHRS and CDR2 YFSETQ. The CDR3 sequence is CASSLRGGSNYEQYF. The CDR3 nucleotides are TGCGCCAGCAGCCTAAGGGGGGGCTCGAATTACGAGCAGTACTTC.

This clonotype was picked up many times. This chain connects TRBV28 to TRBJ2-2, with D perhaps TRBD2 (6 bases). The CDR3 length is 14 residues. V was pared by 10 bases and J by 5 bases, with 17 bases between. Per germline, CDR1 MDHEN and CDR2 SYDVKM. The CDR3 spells CATLPPGGTGELFF. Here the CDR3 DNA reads TGTGCCACGCTCCCCCCCGGGGGTACCGGGGAGCTGTTTTTT.

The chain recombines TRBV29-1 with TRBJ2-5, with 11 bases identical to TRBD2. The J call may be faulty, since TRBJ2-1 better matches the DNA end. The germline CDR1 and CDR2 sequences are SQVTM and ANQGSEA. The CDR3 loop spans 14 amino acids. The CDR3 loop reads CSGRLAGQEQTQFF. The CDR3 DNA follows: TGCAGCGGGCGACTAGCGGGACAGGAACAGACCCAGTTCTTC.

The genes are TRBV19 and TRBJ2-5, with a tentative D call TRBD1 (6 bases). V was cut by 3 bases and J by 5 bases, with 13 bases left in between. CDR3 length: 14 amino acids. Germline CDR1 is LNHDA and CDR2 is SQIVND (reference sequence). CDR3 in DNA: TGTGCCAGTAGTATCTCCGGGACAACCGAGACCCAGTACTTC. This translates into CASSISGTTETQYF.

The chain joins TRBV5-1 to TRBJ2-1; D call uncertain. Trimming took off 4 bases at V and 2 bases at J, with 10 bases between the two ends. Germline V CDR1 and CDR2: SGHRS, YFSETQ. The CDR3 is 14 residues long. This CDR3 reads CASSPGQAYNEQFF. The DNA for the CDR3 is TGCGCCAGCAGCCCCGGGCAAGCCTACAATGAGCAGTTCTTC.

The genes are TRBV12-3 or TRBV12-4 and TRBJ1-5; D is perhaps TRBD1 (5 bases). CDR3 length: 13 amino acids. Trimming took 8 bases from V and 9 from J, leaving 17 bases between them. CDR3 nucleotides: TGTGCCAGCGGAGGCAGGGCTAAATGGCCCCAGCATTTT. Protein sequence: CASGGRAKWPQHF.

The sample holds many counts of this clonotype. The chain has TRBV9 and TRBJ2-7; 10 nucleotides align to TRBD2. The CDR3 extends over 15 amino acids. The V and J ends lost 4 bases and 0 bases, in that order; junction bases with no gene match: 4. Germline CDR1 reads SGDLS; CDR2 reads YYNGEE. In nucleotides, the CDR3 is TGTGCCAGCAGCTCCAGCGGGAGGGCCTCCTACGAGCAGTACTTC. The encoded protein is CASSSSGRASYEQYF.